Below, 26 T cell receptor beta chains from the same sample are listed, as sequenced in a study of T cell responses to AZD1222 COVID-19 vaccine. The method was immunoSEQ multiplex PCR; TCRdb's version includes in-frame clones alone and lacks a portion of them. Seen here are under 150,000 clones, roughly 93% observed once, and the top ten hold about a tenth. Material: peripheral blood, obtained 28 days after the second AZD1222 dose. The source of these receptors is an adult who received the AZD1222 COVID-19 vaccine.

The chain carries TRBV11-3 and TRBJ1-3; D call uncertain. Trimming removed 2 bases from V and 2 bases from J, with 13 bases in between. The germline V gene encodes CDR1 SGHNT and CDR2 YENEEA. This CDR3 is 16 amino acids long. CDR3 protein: CASSLNVNGPGNTIYF. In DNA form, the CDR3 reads TGTGCCAGCAGCTTAAACGTGAACGGCCCTGGAAACACCATATATTTT.

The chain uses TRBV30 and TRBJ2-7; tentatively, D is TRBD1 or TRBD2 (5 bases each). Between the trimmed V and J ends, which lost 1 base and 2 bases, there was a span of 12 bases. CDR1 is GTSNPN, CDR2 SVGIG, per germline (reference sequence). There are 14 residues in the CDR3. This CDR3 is CAWSGGSLPYEQYV. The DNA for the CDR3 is TGTGCCTGGAGTGGGGGGTCCCTCCCCTACGAGCAGTACGTC.

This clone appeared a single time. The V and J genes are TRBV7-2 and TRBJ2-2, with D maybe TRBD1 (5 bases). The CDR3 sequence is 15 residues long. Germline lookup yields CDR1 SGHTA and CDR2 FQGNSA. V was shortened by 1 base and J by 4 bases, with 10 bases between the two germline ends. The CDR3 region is CASSLGSGPTGELFF. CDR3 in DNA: TGTGCCAGCAGCTTAGGTTCAGGGCCCACCGGGGAGCTGTTTTTT.

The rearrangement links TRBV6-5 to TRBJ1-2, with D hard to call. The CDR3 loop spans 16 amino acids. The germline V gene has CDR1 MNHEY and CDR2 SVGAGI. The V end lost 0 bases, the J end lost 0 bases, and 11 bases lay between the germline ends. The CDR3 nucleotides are TGTGCCAGCAGTTACTCGTACAGAAAAGCTAACTATGGCTACACCTTC. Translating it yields CASSYSYRKANYGYTF.

The CDR3 region has the DNA TGCGCCAGCAGCCCTGGAAGCTTGGAGACCCAGTACTTC. Translation gives CASSPGSLETQYF. The chain uses TRBV5-1 and TRBJ2-5; no clear D gene. Germline V gene sequence: CDR1 SGHRS, CDR2 YFSETQ. This CDR3 is built from 13 residues. V dropped 4 bases and J dropped 5 bases, with 12 bases sitting between them.

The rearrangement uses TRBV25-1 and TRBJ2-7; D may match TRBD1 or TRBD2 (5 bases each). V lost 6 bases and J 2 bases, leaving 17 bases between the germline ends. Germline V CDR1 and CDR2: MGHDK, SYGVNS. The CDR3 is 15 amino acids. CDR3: CASSPIMGEPYEQYF. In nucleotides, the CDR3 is TGTGCCAGCAGCCCTATTATGGGGGAGCCCTACGAGCAGTACTTC.

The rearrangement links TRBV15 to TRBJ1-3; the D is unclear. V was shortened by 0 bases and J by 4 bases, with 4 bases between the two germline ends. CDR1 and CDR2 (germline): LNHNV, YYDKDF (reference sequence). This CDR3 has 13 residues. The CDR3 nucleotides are TGTGCCACCAGCAGAGATTGGGGAAACACCATATATTTT. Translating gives CATSRDWGNTIYF.

This CDR3 is CASSLGQNQETQYF. The CDR3 DNA is TGCGCCAGCAGCCTAGGACAGAATCAAGAGACCCAGTACTTC. The chain has TRBV4-1 and TRBJ2-5; TRBD1 might be the D (6 bases). The CDR3 has 14 residues. V lost 4 bases and J lost 2, with 11 bases in between. From germline, CDR1 is MGHRA and CDR2 YSYEKL.

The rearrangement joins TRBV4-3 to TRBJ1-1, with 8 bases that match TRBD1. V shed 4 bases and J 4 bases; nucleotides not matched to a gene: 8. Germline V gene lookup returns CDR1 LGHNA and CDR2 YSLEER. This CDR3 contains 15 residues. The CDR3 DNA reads TGCGCCAGCAGCCCAACCGGACAGGGCAGCACTGAAGCTTTCTTT. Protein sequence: CASSPTGQGSTEAFF.

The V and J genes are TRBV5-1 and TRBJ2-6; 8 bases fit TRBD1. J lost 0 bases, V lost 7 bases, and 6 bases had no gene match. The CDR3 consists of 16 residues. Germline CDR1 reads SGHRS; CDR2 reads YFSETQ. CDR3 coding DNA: TGCGCCAGCGGGGACAGGAAAAACTCTGGGGCCAACGTCCTGACTTTC. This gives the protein CASGDRKNSGANVLTF.

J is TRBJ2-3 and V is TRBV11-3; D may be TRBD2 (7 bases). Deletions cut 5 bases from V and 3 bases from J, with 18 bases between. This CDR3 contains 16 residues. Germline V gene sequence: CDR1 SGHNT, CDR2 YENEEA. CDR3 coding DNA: TGTGCCAGCAGCAAGAGGGGGGGGTTCGGGACAGATACGCAGTATTTT. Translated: CASSKRGGFGTDTQYF.

The CDR3 here is CASRRQGGRGSSPLHF. CDR3 coding DNA: TGTGCCAGCAGGCGTCAGGGGGGCCGCGGGAGTTCACCCCTCCACTTT. The J gene is TRBJ1-6, the V gene TRBV5-4; TRBD1 agrees at 7 bases. The CDR3 runs 16 residues. The V segment lost 5 bases and the J segment 9 bases; nucleotides outside the gene matches: 14. In germline, CDR1 is SGHNT, CDR2 YYREEE (reference sequence).

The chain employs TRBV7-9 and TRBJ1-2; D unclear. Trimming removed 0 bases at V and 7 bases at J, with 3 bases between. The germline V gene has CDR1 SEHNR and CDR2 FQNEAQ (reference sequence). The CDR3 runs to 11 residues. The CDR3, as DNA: TGTGCCAGCAGCTTAGCGACTGGCTACACCTTC. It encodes CASSLATGYTF.

The CDR3 loop reads CASIEGADTGELFF. CDR3 bases: TGTGCCAGTATTGAGGGCGCGGACACCGGGGAGCTGTTTTTT. The chain recombines TRBV19 with TRBJ2-2; tentative D call: TRBD2 (5 bases). V lost 7 bases to trimming and J lost 3 bases, with 12 bases between them. Germline V lookup: CDR1 LNHDA, CDR2 SQIVND (reference sequence). The CDR3 is 14 amino acids.

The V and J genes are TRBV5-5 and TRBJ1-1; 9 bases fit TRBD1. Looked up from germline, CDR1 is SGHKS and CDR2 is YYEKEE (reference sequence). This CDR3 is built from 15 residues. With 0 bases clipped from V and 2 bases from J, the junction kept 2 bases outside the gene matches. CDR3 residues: CASSLADRGNTEAFF. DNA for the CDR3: TGTGCCAGCAGCTTGGCGGACAGGGGTAACACTGAAGCTTTCTTT.

The CDR3 DNA reads TGTGCCAGCAGTTTCCCCCGGGCGGGGCAAGAGACCCAGTACTTC. Its translation is CASSFPRAGQETQYF. V and J are TRBV6-5 and TRBJ2-5, with D possibly matching TRBD2 (6 bases). Germline V gene data show CDR1 as MNHEY and CDR2 as SVGAGI. Trimming took off 4 bases at V and 2 bases at J, with 14 bases between the two ends. This CDR3 has 15 residues.

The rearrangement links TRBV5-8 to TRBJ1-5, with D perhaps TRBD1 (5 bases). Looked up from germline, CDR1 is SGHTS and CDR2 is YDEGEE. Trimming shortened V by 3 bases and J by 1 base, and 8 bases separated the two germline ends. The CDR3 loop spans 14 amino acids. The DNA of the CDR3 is TGTGCCAGCAGCTCTAGGGGAAGCAATCAGCCCCAGCATTTT. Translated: CASSSRGSNQPQHF.

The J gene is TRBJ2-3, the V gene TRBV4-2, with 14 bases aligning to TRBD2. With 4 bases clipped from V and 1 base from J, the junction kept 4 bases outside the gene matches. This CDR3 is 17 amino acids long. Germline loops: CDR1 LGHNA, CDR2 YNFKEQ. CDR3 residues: CASSPGTSGGGTDTQYF. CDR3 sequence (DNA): TGTGCCAGCAGCCCGGGGACTAGCGGGGGAGGCACAGATACGCAGTATTTT.

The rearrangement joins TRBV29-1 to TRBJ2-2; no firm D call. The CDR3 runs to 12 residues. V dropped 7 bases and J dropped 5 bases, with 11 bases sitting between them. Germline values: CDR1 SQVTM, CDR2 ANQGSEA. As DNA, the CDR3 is TGCAGCGCCCTACTCTGGACCGGGGAGCTGTTTTTT. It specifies CSALLWTGELFF.

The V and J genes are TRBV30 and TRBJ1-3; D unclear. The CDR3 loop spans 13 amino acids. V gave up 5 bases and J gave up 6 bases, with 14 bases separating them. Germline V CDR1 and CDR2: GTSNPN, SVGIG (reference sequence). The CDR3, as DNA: TGTGCCTGGGCCCAAGGGTCCGTAAACACCATATATTTT. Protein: CAWAQGSVNTIYF.

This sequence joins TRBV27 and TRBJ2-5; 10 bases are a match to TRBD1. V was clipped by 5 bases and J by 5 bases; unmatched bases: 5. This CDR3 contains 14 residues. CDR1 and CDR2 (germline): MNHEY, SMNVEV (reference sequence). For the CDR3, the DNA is TGTGCCAGCAGTGGGACAGGGGCTGCCGAGACCCAGTACTTC. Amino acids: CASSGTGAAETQYF.

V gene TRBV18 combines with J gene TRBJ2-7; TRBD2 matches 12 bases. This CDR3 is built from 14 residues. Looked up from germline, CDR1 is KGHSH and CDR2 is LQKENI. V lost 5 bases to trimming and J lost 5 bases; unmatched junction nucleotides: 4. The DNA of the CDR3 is TGTGCCAGCTCAGGTACTAGCGGGAGGAACGAGCAGTACTTC. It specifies CASSGTSGRNEQYF.

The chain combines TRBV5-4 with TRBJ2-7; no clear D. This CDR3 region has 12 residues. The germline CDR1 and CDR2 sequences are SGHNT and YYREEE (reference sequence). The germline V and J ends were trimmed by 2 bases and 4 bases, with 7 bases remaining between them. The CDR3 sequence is CASSLDQYEQYV. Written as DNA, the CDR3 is TGTGCCAGCAGCTTAGACCAGTACGAGCAGTACGTC.

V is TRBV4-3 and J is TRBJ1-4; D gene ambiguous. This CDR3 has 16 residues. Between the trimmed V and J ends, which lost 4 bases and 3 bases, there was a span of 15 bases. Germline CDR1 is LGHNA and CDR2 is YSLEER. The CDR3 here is CASSRGWGPSNEKLFF. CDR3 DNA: TGCGCCAGCAGCCGCGGATGGGGTCCATCTAATGAAAAACTGTTTTTT.

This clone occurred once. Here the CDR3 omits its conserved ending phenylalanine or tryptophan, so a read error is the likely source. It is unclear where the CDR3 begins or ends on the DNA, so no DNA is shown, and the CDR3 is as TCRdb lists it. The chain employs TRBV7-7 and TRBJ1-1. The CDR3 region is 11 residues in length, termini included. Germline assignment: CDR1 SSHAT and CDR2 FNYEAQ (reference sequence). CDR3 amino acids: CATFGVAGPLC.

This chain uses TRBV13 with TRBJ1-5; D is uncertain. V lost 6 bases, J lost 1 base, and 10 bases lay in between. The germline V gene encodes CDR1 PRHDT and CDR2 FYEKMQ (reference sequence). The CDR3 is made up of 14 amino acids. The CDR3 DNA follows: TGTGCCAGCAGGAAGACGGGGAGCAATCAGCCCCAGCATTTT. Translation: CASRKTGSNQPQHF. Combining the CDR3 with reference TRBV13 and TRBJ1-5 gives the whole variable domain AAGVIQSPRHLIKEKRETATLKCYPIPRHDTVYWYQQGPGQDPQFLISFYEKMQSDKGSIPDRFSAQQFSDYHSELNMSSLELGDSALYFCASRKTGSNQPQHFGDGTRLSIL.